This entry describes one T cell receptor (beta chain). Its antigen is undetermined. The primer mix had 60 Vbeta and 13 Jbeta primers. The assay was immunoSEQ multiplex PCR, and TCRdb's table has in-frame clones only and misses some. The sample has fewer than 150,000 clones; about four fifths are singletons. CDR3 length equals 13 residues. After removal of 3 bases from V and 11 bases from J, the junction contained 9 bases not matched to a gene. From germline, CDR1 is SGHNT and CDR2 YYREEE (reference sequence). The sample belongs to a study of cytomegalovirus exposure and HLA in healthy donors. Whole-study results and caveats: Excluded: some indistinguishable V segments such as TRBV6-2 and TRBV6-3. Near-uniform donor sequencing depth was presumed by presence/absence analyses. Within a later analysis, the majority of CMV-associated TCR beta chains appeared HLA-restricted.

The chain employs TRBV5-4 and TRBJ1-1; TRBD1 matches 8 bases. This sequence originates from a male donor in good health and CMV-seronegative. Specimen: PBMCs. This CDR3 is CASSSGQDIKAFF. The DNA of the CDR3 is TGTGCCAGCAGCTCGGGACAGGATATAAAGGCTTTCTTT.